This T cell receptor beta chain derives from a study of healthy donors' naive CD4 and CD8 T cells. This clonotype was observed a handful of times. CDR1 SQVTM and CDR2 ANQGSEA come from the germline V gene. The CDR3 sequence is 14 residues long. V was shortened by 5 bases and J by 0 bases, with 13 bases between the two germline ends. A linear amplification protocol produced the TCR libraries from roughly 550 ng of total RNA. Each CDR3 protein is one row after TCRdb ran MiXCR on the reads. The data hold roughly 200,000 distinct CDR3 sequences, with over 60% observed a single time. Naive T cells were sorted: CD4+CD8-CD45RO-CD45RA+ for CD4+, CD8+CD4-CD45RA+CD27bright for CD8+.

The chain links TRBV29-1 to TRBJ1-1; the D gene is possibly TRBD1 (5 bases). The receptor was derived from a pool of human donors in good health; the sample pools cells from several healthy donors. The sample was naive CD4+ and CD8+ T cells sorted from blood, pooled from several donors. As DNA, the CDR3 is TGCAGCGTTCCCCCGGGACGTATGAACACTGAAGCTTTCTTT. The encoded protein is CSVPPGRMNTEAFF.